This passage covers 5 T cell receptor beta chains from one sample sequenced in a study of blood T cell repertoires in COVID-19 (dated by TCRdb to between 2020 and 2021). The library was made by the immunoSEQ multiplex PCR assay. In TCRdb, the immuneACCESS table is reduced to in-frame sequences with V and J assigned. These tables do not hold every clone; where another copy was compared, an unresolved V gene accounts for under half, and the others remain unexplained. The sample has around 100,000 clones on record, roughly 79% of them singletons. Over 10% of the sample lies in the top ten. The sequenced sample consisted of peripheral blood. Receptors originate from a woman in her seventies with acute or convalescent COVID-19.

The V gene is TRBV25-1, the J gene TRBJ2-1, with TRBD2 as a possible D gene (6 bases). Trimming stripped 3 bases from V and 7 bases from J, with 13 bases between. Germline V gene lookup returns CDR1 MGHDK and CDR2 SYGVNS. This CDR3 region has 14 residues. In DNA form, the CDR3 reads TGTGCCAGCAGTGAGAGACTAGTTTCAAATGAGCAGTTCTTC. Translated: CASSERLVSNEQFF.

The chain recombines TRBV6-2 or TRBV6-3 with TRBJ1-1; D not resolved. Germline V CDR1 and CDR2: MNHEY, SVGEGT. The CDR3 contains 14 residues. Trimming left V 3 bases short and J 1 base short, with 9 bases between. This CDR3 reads CASSYQQWNTEAFF. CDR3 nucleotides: TGTGCCAGCAGTTATCAACAATGGAACACTGAAGCTTTCTTT.

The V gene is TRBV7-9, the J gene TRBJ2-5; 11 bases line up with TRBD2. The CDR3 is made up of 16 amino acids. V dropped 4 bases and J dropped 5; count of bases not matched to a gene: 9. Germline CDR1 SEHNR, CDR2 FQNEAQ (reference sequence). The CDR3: CASSSSGGPGRETQYF. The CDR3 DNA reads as TGTGCCAGCAGCTCTAGCGGGGGGCCCGGTCGGGAGACCCAGTACTTC.

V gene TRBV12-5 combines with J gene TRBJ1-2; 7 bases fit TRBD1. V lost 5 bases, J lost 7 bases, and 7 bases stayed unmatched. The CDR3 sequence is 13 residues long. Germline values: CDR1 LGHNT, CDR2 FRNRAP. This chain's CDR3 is CASGRQGGGGYTF. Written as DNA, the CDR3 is TGTGCTAGTGGTCGGCAGGGGGGAGGTGGCTACACCTTC.

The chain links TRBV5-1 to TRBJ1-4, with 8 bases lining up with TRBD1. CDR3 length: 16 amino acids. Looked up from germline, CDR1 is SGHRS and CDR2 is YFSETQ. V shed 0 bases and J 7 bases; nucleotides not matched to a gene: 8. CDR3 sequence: CASSLELGTGSEKLFF. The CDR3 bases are TGCGCCAGCAGCTTGGAACTCGGGACAGGTAGTGAAAAACTGTTTTTT.